This T cell receptor (beta chain) emerged from a study of T cells in Graves' hyperthyroidism and ophthalmopathy. The V end lost 7 bases, the J end lost 5 bases, and 10 bases lay between the germline ends. This CDR3 is 12 amino acids long. Germline assignment: CDR1 MNHNS and CDR2 SASEGT. Amplified TCR beta CDR3 regions came from RNA transcripts. The TCR CDR3 was amplified in a first-round RT-PCR using the HTBI primer set. MiXCR, run by TCRdb on the multiplex PCR reads, gives a single entry per CDR3 protein. In the table there are roughly 380,000 distinct CDR3 sequences, roughly 13% of which are singletons. In this sample, this clonotype turned up a few times. Diagnoses were made from clinical symptoms, serum measures (thyroxine and TRAb), thyroid ultrasound and orbital computed tomography.

This TCR derives from a woman aged 55-69 years with Graves' hyperthyroidism. The sequenced material came from blood. The chain recombines TRBV6-1 with TRBJ2-3; D not certain. CDR3 sequence: CASKPAKDTQYF. The CDR3 coding sequence is TGTGCCAGCAAACCAGCGAAAGATACGCAGTATTTT.